These 21 T cell receptor beta chains were all obtained from the same sample, sequenced in a study of stem cell transplantation in POMP-related autoinflammatory disease. Study observations and caveats: In patients with PRAID, every analyzed T-cell subset tended to show lower diversity and higher clonality. Patients with PRAID showed a restricted number of unique TRB V-J gene pairings.

The repertoire was sequenced with immunoSEQ multiplex PCR; TCRdb's copy has only in-frame clones and lacks some. Among around 10,000 clones, around 87% were seen once, and the ten largest hold about 59%. Their antigens are not known. The material sequenced was CD8+ T cells from PBMCs, taken before stem cell transplantation. The receptors stem from a human donor with POMP-related autoinflammation and immune dysregulation (PRAID).

The V gene is TRBV4-2, the J gene TRBJ2-1; possibly TRBD1 or TRBD2 for D (5 bases each). The ends were cut back, 1 base at V and 8 bases at J, with 15 bases in the middle. Germline-derived CDR1 and CDR2 are LGHNA and YNFKEQ. This CDR3 has 15 amino acids. CDR3 in DNA: TGTGCCAGCAGCCAAGGAGGGGCTAGCCTCGATGAGCAGTTCTTC. This sequence encodes CASSQGGASLDEQFF.

V usage is TRBV13 and J usage is TRBJ1-1; no reliable D call. Germline V gives CDR1 PRHDT, CDR2 FYEKMQ (reference sequence). Trimming took 7 bases from V and 5 from J, leaving 11 bases between them. The CDR3 contains 12 residues. The CDR3 sequence: CASTLIKTEAFF. CDR3 DNA: TGTGCCAGCACCCTTATAAAAACTGAAGCTTTCTTT.

The gene calls are TRBV9 and TRBJ2-7; D ambiguous. Germline loops: CDR1 SGDLS, CDR2 YYNGEE. Deletions cut 0 bases from V and 0 bases from J, with 10 bases between. This CDR3 spans 15 amino acids. DNA of the CDR3: TGTGCCAGCAGCGTAGGGGCAGACCCCTCCTACGAGCAGTACTTC. Amino acids: CASSVGADPSYEQYF.

The V call is TRBV19, the J call TRBJ1-5; D is ambiguous. The CDR3 extends over 17 amino acids. Per the germline V gene, CDR1 is LNHDA and CDR2 is SQIVND (reference sequence). Trimming shortened V by 0 bases and J by 6 bases, and 18 bases separated the two germline ends. This CDR3 reads CASSIDLGWQIGQPQHF. CDR3 nucleotide sequence: TGTGCCAGTAGTATAGATCTCGGTTGGCAGATAGGTCAGCCCCAGCATTTT.

This sequence joins TRBV27 and TRBJ2-7; D not certain. This CDR3 spans 13 amino acids. Germline CDR1 is MNHEY and CDR2 is SMNVEV (reference sequence). The V and J ends lost 0 bases and 2 bases respectively, with 5 bases between them. In DNA form, the CDR3 reads TGTGCCAGCAGTTTATCCCAGCCCTACGAGCAGTACTTC. Translated: CASSLSQPYEQYF.

The chain couples TRBV4-1 to TRBJ1-2; D may be TRBD1 (6 bases). V was trimmed by 1 base and J by 6 bases, leaving 18 bases between them. Germline-derived CDR1 and CDR2 are MGHRA and YSYEKL. The CDR3 spans 16 residues. In DNA form, the CDR3 reads TGCGCCAGCAGCCAAGTTTACAACACAGGGCGCGATGGCTACACCTTC. As protein: CASSQVYNTGRDGYTF.

The CDR3 bases are TGTGCCAGCAGCTCAACCGGGACAGTGAATTCACCCCTCCACTTT. It codes for CASSSTGTVNSPLHF. The chain recombines TRBV13 with TRBJ1-6, with 7 nucleotides matching TRBD1. Germline CDR1 is PRHDT and CDR2 is FYEKMQ (reference sequence). The J segment lost 7 bases and the V segment lost 4 bases, leaving 7 bases of the junction unmatched. This CDR3 spans 15 amino acids.

The rearrangement joins TRBV10-2 to TRBJ2-7; 8 nucleotides agree with TRBD2. The J segment lost 3 bases and the V segment lost 2 bases, leaving 6 bases of the junction unmatched. Germline lookup yields CDR1 WSHSY and CDR2 SAAADI. The CDR3 sequence is 15 residues long. In nucleotides, the CDR3 is TGCGCCAGCAGTGAGGACGGGGGGGGAGGCTACGAGCAGTACTTC. As protein: CASSEDGGGGYEQYF.

The chain recombines TRBV27 with TRBJ2-7; 7 nucleotides line up with TRBD2. This CDR3 region has 14 residues. Unmatched junction bases numbered 3, after V lost 1 base and J lost 3 bases. Per germline, CDR1 MNHEY and CDR2 SMNVEV (reference sequence). CDR3 bases: TGTGCCAGCAGTTTATACGGGACTATCTACGAGCAGTACTTC. Its protein product is CASSLYGTIYEQYF.

In this sample, this clone turned up once. The chain has TRBV5-1 and TRBJ1-4, with D possibly matching TRBD1 (6 bases). With 3 bases removed from V and 1 base from J, the gap between germline ends came to 19 bases. Germline V gene lookup returns CDR1 SGHRS and CDR2 YFSETQ. CDR3 length: 18 residues. The CDR3 reads CASSYRDWGEGTNEKLFF. CDR3 coding DNA: TGCGCCAGCAGCTACAGGGATTGGGGTGAAGGAACTAATGAAAAACTGTTTTTT.

The gene calls are TRBV10-2 and TRBJ1-1; 7 nucleotides agree with TRBD1. Germline values: CDR1 WSHSY, CDR2 SAAADI. The CDR3 contains 15 residues. The V gene end was trimmed by 5 bases and the J gene end by 2 bases; junction bases not matched to a gene: 8. The DNA of the CDR3 is TGCGCCAGCAGTACCTCCGGGACAGAAAACACTGAAGCTTTCTTT. It codes for CASSTSGTENTEAFF.

The CDR3 DNA follows: TGTGCCAGTAGTATTTGGGATTCCTATAACTATGGCTACACCTTC. Protein product: CASSIWDSYNYGYTF. This sequence joins TRBV19 and TRBJ1-2; D unresolved. Trimming cost V 3 bases and J 1 base, with 12 bases left between them. The CDR3 length is 15 residues. The germline V gene encodes CDR1 LNHDA and CDR2 SQIVND (reference sequence).

The V and J genes are TRBV10-2 and TRBJ2-7, with TRBD2 matching over 7 bases. Germline CDR1 reads WSHSY; CDR2 reads SAAADI. CDR3 length: 17 amino acids. V was pared by 8 bases and J by 7 bases, with 23 bases of the junction left unmatched. The CDR3 region has the DNA TGCGCCAGCGGTACAGCGGGACGTCCTGGGGGTTCGTGGGAGCAGTACTTC. Protein product: CASGTAGRPGGSWEQYF.

The chain links TRBV11-2 to TRBJ2-5, with 8 nucleotides matching TRBD2. Germline V gene data show CDR1 as SGHAT and CDR2 as FQNNGV. The CDR3 runs 15 residues. The V segment lost 3 bases and the J segment 2 bases; nucleotides outside the gene matches: 5. Here the CDR3 reads CASSLGTRGQETQYF. As DNA, the CDR3 is TGTGCCAGCAGCTTGGGGACTAGAGGGCAAGAGACCCAGTACTTC.

V and J are TRBV4-1 and TRBJ1-2, with D tentatively TRBD1 (6 bases). Trimming removed 1 base at V and 2 bases at J, with 11 bases between. Germline CDR1 and CDR2: MGHRA and YSYEKL. CDR3 length equals 15 residues. The CDR3 is CASSQAPGENYGYTF. The CDR3 region has the DNA TGCGCCAGCAGCCAAGCCCCAGGGGAAAACTATGGCTACACCTTC.

This clone was recorded a few times. The gene calls are TRBV6-4 and TRBJ1-1, with 7 bases aligning to TRBD1. This CDR3 has 13 amino acids. The ends lost 9 bases at V and 1 base at J; junction bases unmatched: 5. The germline V gene encodes CDR1 MRHNA and CDR2 SNTAGT. Written as DNA, the CDR3 is TGTGCCAGTAGGGGGCCGGAGAACACTGAAGCTTTCTTT. Translating gives CASRGPENTEAFF.

Of note for this clone: The junction departs from germline at one end; a sequencing error may be responsible. The V and J genes are TRBV5-3 and TRBJ1-3; D is uncertain. TRBV5-3 is an ORF, with its function uncertain. The CDR3 loop spans 8 amino acids. Here the CDR3 reads CARSLGRF. The CDR3 DNA reads as TGTGCCAGAAGCTTGGGACGGTTT.

The V call is TRBV13, the J call TRBJ2-1; maybe TRBD2 (5 bases). This CDR3 has 14 residues. Per the germline V gene, CDR1 is PRHDT and CDR2 is FYEKMQ (reference sequence). V lost 5 bases and J lost 3, with 11 bases in between. CDR3 region: CASSGRGDYNEQFF. DNA for the CDR3: TGTGCCAGCAGCGGCCGGGGTGACTACAATGAGCAGTTCTTC.

V gene TRBV2 combines with J gene TRBJ2-6; the D is unclear. CDR3 length: 15 residues. In germline, CDR1 is SNHLY, CDR2 FYNNEI. V was shortened by 8 bases and J by 1 base, with 12 bases between the two germline ends. Here the CDR3 DNA reads TGTGCCAGCCTCGAGGTCAGTTCTGGGGCCAACGTCCTGACTTTC. The encoded protein is CASLEVSSGANVLTF. Full variable domain (remainder filled in from reference TRBV2 and TRBJ2-6): EPEVTQTPSHQVTQMGQEVILRCVPISNHLYFYWYRQILGQKVEFLVSFYNNEISEKSEIFDDQFSVERPDGSNFTLKIRSTKLEDSAMYFCASLEVSSGANVLTFGAGSRLTVL.

V usage is TRBV6-4 and J usage is TRBJ2-7; TRBD2 aligns across 9 bases. The CDR3 is 16 residues long. From germline, CDR1 is MRHNA and CDR2 SNTAGT. J gave up 1 base and V 2 bases, and 6 bases lay outside the gene matches. The CDR3 region is CASSDALAGISYEQYF. The CDR3 DNA reads TGTGCCAGCAGTGACGCCCTAGCGGGGATATCCTACGAGCAGTACTTC.

The gene calls are TRBV30 and TRBJ1-1; D remains ambiguous. V shed 4 bases and J shed 6 bases, with 24 bases lying between them. CDR1 and CDR2 from the germline V gene are GTSNPN and SVGIG (reference sequence). The CDR3 is 16 residues long. CDR3 loop: CAWMDLELFHNSEAFF. The CDR3, as DNA: TGTGCCTGGATGGACCTAGAGTTATTCCATAACTCTGAAGCTTTCTTT.